These 27 T cell receptor beta chains were all obtained from the same sample, sequenced in a study of memory CD4+ T cells and cytomegalovirus serostatus. Single viable CD3+CD4+CD8-CD45RO+ cells were sorted as the memory CD4+ T cells. Generated by immunoSEQ multiplex PCR, the TCRdb table keeps only in-frame clones and is missing some. Of some 57,000 clones in the sample, roughly 80% are singletons; the top ten hold more than 0.75%. Sample: memory CD4+ T cells from blood. These receptors were taken from an adult in good health and CMV-seronegative.

The chain uses TRBV28 and TRBJ2-7, with D tentatively TRBD2 (5 bases). Trimming stripped 2 bases from V and 2 bases from J, with 10 bases between. Germline V CDR1 and CDR2: MDHEN, SYDVKM. CDR3 length: 14 amino acids. The CDR3 sequence: CASSLREGPYEQYF. DNA for the CDR3: TGTGCCAGCAGTTTACGAGAGGGTCCCTACGAGCAGTACTTC.

The CDR3 is CASSPPQGRGYTF. As DNA, the CDR3 is TGTGCCAGCAGCCCCCCACAGGGAAGGGGCTACACCTTC. This chain joins TRBV5-8 and TRBJ1-2; D might be TRBD1 (6 bases). Germline loops: CDR1 SGHTS, CDR2 YDEGEE. Deletions cut 4 bases from V and 8 bases from J, with 15 bases between. There are 13 residues in the CDR3. Based on the CDR3 plus reference TRBV5-8 and TRBJ1-2, the full variable domain is EAGVTQSPTHLIKTRGQQATLRCSPISGHTSVYWYQQALGLGLQFLLWYDEGEERNRGNFPPRFSGRQFPNYSSELNVNALELEDSALYLCASSPPQGRGYTFGSGTRLTVV.

The rearrangement uses TRBV28 and TRBJ1-3; D remains unclear. CDR3 length equals 14 residues. Trimming shortened V by 6 bases and J by 0 bases, and 9 bases separated the two germline ends. From germline, CDR1 is MDHEN and CDR2 SYDVKM. CDR3 bases: TGTGCCAGCAGCACCCATTACTCTGGAAACACCATATATTTT. It yields the protein CASSTHYSGNTIYF.

The chain recombines TRBV19 with TRBJ1-4, with 7 bases that match TRBD1. V lost 8 bases to trimming and J lost 5 bases; unmatched junction nucleotides: 11. The CDR3 contains 15 residues. CDR1 is LNHDA, CDR2 SQIVND, per germline (reference sequence). The CDR3 DNA is TGTGCCAGTCGCTACAAAGGGGGCGAAAATGAAAAACTGTTTTTT. Encoded protein: CASRYKGGENEKLFF.

The chain recombines TRBV28 with TRBJ2-1; 10 nucleotides match TRBD1. CDR3 length: 15 residues. The ends lost 5 bases at V and 7 bases at J; junction bases unmatched: 8. The germline V gene encodes CDR1 MDHEN and CDR2 SYDVKM. CDR3 sequence: CASSTVGQGDNEQFF. DNA of the CDR3: TGTGCCAGCAGTACCGTTGGACAGGGGGATAATGAGCAGTTCTTC.

The chain is built from TRBV7-3 and TRBJ2-1, with 9 bases aligning to TRBD2. V shed 3 bases and J 8 bases; nucleotides not matched to a gene: 8. This CDR3 contains 15 residues. CDR1 is SGHTA, CDR2 FQGTGA, per germline. The CDR3 DNA is TGTGCCAGCAGCTTGGTAGCGGGAGCGGTCGATGAGCAGTTCTTC. It encodes CASSLVAGAVDEQFF.

CDR3 residues: CASSLGNGGYTF. The CDR3 DNA sequence: TGCGCCAGCAGCCTTGGAAACGGAGGGTACACCTTC. The chain couples TRBV5-1 to TRBJ1-2; D call uncertain. V lost 4 bases and J 11 bases, leaving 15 bases between the germline ends. Per the germline V gene, CDR1 is SGHRS and CDR2 is YFSETQ. The length of the CDR3 is 12 residues.

The V call is TRBV7-2, the J call TRBJ1-2; the D gene is possibly TRBD1 (6 bases). Germline lookup yields CDR1 SGHTA and CDR2 FQGNSA. The CDR3 loop spans 13 amino acids. Trimming shortened V by 1 base and J by 6 bases, and 9 bases separated the two germline ends. The CDR3 sequence is CASSLDRADGYTF. Here the CDR3 DNA reads TGTGCCAGCAGCTTAGACAGGGCTGATGGCTACACCTTC.

The V and J genes are TRBV7-2 and TRBJ2-1; D gene uncertain. From germline, CDR1 is SGHTA and CDR2 FQGNSA. This CDR3 contains 15 residues. Trimming cost V 3 bases and J 0 bases, with 9 bases left between them. This chain's CDR3 is CASSLSSSSYNEQFF. CDR3 nucleotides: TGTGCCAGCAGCTTGTCCTCAAGCTCCTACAATGAGCAGTTCTTC.

The chain recombines TRBV9 with TRBJ2-7; D not resolved. The V end lost 4 bases, the J end lost 3 bases, and 14 bases lay between the germline ends. CDR1 and CDR2 (germline): SGDLS, YYNGEE. CDR3 length: 14 residues. Written as DNA, the CDR3 is TGTGCCAGCAGCTTAGGACCGGGCGACTACGAGCAGTACTTC. It translates to CASSLGPGDYEQYF.

V usage is TRBV5-1 and J usage is TRBJ2-3; the D gene could be TRBD1 or TRBD2 (5 bases each). Trimming left V 3 bases short and J 5 bases short, with 13 bases between. The CDR3 sequence is 14 residues long. Germline V gene data show CDR1 as SGHRS and CDR2 as YFSETQ. The CDR3 region has the DNA TGCGCCAGCAGCTACGGGGCTGGGATAGATACGCAGTATTTT. This encodes CASSYGAGIDTQYF.

In its sample, this clone was seen once. The chain recombines TRBV9 with TRBJ2-1; 12 bases align to TRBD2. This CDR3 is built from 13 residues. Germline CDR1 reads SGDLS; CDR2 reads YYNGEE. The V gene end was trimmed by 4 bases and the J gene end by 10 bases; junction bases not matched to a gene: 3. CDR3 bases: TGTGCCAGCAGCCCTAGCGGGAGGGGCGAGCAGTTCTTC. Translation gives CASSPSGRGEQFF.

Here the CDR3 reads CASSLGGSAWEQYF. The CDR3 DNA reads TGTGCCAGCAGCTTAGGCGGGTCCGCTTGGGAGCAGTACTTC. This chain links TRBV7-8 with TRBJ2-7; possibly TRBD2 for D (5 bases). Germline V lookup: CDR1 SGHVS, CDR2 FQNEAQ. Trimming took 1 base from V and 7 from J, leaving 14 bases between them. This CDR3 spans 14 amino acids.

This rearrangement joins TRBV19 to TRBJ1-4; D remains ambiguous. CDR3 length: 14 residues. Trimming shortened V by 4 bases and J by 4 bases, and 10 bases separated the two germline ends. Germline V lookup: CDR1 LNHDA, CDR2 SQIVND (reference sequence). The CDR3: CASSTFSINEKLFF. CDR3 nucleotides: TGTGCCAGTAGTACCTTTAGCATTAATGAAAAACTGTTTTTT. Full variable domain (rest looked up from reference TRBV19 and TRBJ1-4): DGGITQSPKYLFRKEGQNVTLSCEQNLNHDAMYWYRQDPGQGLRLIYYSQIVNDFQKGDIAEGYSVSREKKESFPLTVTSAQKNPTAFYLCASSTFSINEKLFFGSGTQLSVL.

This chain connects TRBV27 to TRBJ2-5; D gene unclear. CDR3 size: 13 residues. The germline V and J ends were trimmed by 6 bases and 2 bases, with 10 bases remaining between them. Germline V CDR1 and CDR2: MNHEY, SMNVEV (reference sequence). CDR3 residues: CASRRNSQETQYF. The CDR3 bases are TGTGCCAGCAGACGAAACTCTCAAGAGACCCAGTACTTC.

V is TRBV5-5 and J is TRBJ1-5; 10 bases map to TRBD1. Trimming took 3 bases from V and 7 from J; bases not matched to a gene: 10. This CDR3 has 16 residues. Looked up from germline, CDR1 is SGHKS and CDR2 is YYEKEE (reference sequence). The CDR3 bases are TGTGCCAGCAGCTCAACCGGGACAGGGGTATTCCAGCCCCAGCATTTT. Translating it yields CASSSTGTGVFQPQHF.

The chain recombines TRBV5-6 with TRBJ1-4; the match to TRBD1 covers 9 bases. From germline, CDR1 is SGHDT and CDR2 YYEEEE. Trimming removed 3 bases from V and 13 bases from J; junction bases left unmatched: 10. This CDR3 has 14 amino acids. The CDR3 DNA follows: TGTGCCAGCAGCTCTGACAGGGGGGGCAGTAGACTGTTTTTT. The encoded protein is CASSSDRGGSRLFF.

In its sample, this clone was seen a few times. This sequence joins TRBV6-1 and TRBJ1-6, with 9 bases aligning to TRBD1. The germline V gene encodes CDR1 MNHNS and CDR2 SASEGT. The junction had 7 bases not matched to a gene; V was cut back by 6 bases and J by 16 bases. The CDR3 has 12 amino acids. In DNA form, the CDR3 reads TGTGCCAGCAGAGGGACAGGGTCGTTGCTCCACTTT. It specifies CASRGTGSLLHF.

CDR3 region: CASSEFGEGGEYF. CDR3 in DNA: TGTGCCAGCAGTGAATTCGGGGAGGGGGGAGAGTACTTC. The V call is TRBV6-1, the J call TRBJ2-7; TRBD2 might be the D (7 bases). V was pared by 2 bases and J by 11 bases, with 16 bases between. This CDR3 has 13 amino acids. Per the germline V gene, CDR1 is MNHNS and CDR2 is SASEGT.

The CDR3: CASSTANTGELFF. The CDR3 nucleotides are TGTGCCAGTAGTACGGCAAACACCGGGGAGCTGTTTTTT. The rearrangement joins TRBV19 to TRBJ2-2; D is undetermined. V was trimmed by 4 bases and J by 2 bases, leaving 5 bases between them. This CDR3 spans 13 amino acids. The germline CDR1 and CDR2 sequences are LNHDA and SQIVND (reference sequence).

CDR3 residues: CASSKDRVGNQPQHF. The CDR3 coding sequence is TGTGCCAGTAGTAAAGACAGGGTTGGCAATCAGCCCCAGCATTTT. The gene calls are TRBV19 and TRBJ1-5; 7 nucleotides match TRBD1. V was clipped by 4 bases and J by 2 bases; unmatched bases: 5. CDR3 size: 15 residues. Per the germline V gene, CDR1 is LNHDA and CDR2 is SQIVND (reference sequence).

This clone was recorded once. This chain links TRBV2 with TRBJ2-7; D unclear. CDR3 length: 13 amino acids. Germline CDR1 reads SNHLY; CDR2 reads FYNNEI. Trimming removed 2 bases from V and 0 bases from J, with 5 bases in between. In nucleotides, the CDR3 is TGTGCCAGCAGTGAATGGCACTCCTACGAGCAGTACTTC. Translating it yields CASSEWHSYEQYF. Full variable domain (missing parts from reference TRBV2 and TRBJ2-7): EPEVTQTPSHQVTQMGQEVILRCVPISNHLYFYWYRQILGQKVEFLVSFYNNEISEKSEIFDDQFSVERPDGSNFTLKIRSTKLEDSAMYFCASSEWHSYEQYFGPGTRLTVT.

In its sample, this clone was seen once. The rearrangement links TRBV11-2 to TRBJ2-7, with 8 bases aligning to TRBD1. J lost 3 bases, V lost 2 bases, and 9 bases had no gene match. This CDR3 is built from 16 residues. Germline loops: CDR1 SGHAT, CDR2 FQNNGV. CDR3 loop: CASSLLVQGDNYEQYF. In DNA, the CDR3 is TGTGCCAGCAGCTTACTCGTACAGGGGGACAACTACGAGCAGTACTTC.

The gene calls are TRBV11-2 and TRBJ1-1; a possible D gene is TRBD1 (5 bases). V was clipped by 4 bases and J by 7 bases, with 16 bases between them. Per the germline V gene, CDR1 is SGHAT and CDR2 is FQNNGV. This CDR3 contains 14 residues. For the CDR3, the DNA is TGTGCCAGCAGCTCACTCCGACAGCCGAATGAAGCTTTCTTT. Its translation is CASSSLRQPNEAFF.

The J gene is TRBJ2-7, the V gene TRBV5-5, with 14 bases identical to TRBD2. V was pared by 9 bases and J by 5 bases, with 7 bases of the junction left unmatched. Germline values: CDR1 SGHKS, CDR2 YYEKEE (reference sequence). The CDR3 is made up of 14 amino acids. The CDR3 region is CATGTSGSLDEQYF. Here the CDR3 DNA reads TGTGCCACAGGGACTAGCGGGAGTCTGGACGAGCAGTACTTC.

This clone was seen more than once but under ten times. The genes are TRBV4-1 and TRBJ1-3; possible D gene TRBD1, 5 bases. The CDR3 runs to 16 residues. Germline V gene sequence: CDR1 MGHRA, CDR2 YSYEKL. Trimming took 4 bases from V and 0 from J, leaving 13 bases between them. CDR3 nucleotides: TGCGCCAGCAGCCCCCTGGGGGAGGCCTCTGGAAACACCATATATTTT. Translation: CASSPLGEASGNTIYF.

V gene TRBV28 combines with J gene TRBJ2-3; D possibly corresponds to TRBD1 (6 bases). Trimming took off 2 bases at V and 3 bases at J, with 6 bases between the two ends. Germline-derived CDR1 and CDR2 are MDHEN and SYDVKM. The CDR3 consists of 13 residues. CDR3 sequence (DNA): TGTGCCAGCAGTTTACAGGGGACAGATACGCAGTATTTT. Its translation: CASSLQGTDTQYF.